This T cell receptor beta chain was recovered during a study of OX40 agonist ivuxolimab in advanced cancers. Study-level points and caveats: Among some nonresponders, normalized T-cell clonal expansion was also low.

The count of this clone is one. Its target is unknown. The germline gene is not matched at one end of the junction; a read error may be the cause. Libraries were prepared by immunoSEQ multiplex PCR; TCRdb keeps only in-frame clonotypes and omits some of them. Of fewer than 90,000 clones listed, almost 95% are singletons. Germline V CDR1 and CDR2: SSHAT, FNYEAQ (reference sequence). This CDR3 contains 15 residues. The genes are TRBV7-7 and TRBJ2-5; D gene unclear. This clonotype was obtained from an adult with an advanced solid tumor such as melanoma, head and neck, liver or kidney cancer. This sample comprised CD4+ or CD8+ T cells sorted from blood, obtained in a trial of the OX40 agonist ivuxolimab. CDR3: CASTLPDRIQETQYF. The CDR3 DNA reads TGTGCTAGCACCCTTCCCGACCGAATTCAAGAGACCCAGTACTTC.